This entry concerns a single TCR beta chain. Its target is unknown. Its ends do not fully match the called genes, so a read error is possible. The data belong to a study of lymphopenia after photon versus proton radiotherapy. Study conclusions and caveats: Post-nadir diversity loss with photons came from oligoclonal expansion, particularly CD8+ Temra cells. Survival link was tested only in deceased patients; proton benefit remains a possibility. Proton therapy kept repertoires fairly stable, unlike photons, which gained effector/memory cells.

TCRdb's table, derived via immunoSEQ multiplex PCR, lists solely in-frame clones and lacks some. The sample includes 67,000 or so clones, over 80% seen only once; the top ten take about 10%. The CDR3 spans 16 residues. Looked up from germline, CDR1 is ENHRY and CDR2 is SYGVKD. The TCR was taken from a man older than 75 with esophageal cancer. The material was peripheral blood, obtained from a patient treated with proton-based radiotherapy. V is TRBV10-3 and J is TRBJ2-1, with 9 bases matching TRBD1. The CDR3 reads CAISLNRKTTGTGLIF. CDR3 coding DNA: TGTGCCATCAGTTTGAACCGAAAAACTACCGGGACAGGGTTAATCTTC.